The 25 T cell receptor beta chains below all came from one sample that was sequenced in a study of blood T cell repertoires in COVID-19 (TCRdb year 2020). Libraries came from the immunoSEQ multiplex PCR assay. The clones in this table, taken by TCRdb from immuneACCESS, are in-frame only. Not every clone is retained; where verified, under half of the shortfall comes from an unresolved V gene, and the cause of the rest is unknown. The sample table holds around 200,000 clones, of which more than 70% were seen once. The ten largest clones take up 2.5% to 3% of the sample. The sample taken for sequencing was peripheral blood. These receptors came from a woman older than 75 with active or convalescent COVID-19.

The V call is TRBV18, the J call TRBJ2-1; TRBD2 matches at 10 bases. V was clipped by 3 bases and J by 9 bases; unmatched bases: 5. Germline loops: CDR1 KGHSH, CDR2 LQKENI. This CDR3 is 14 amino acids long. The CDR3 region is CASSPSGGAFEQFF. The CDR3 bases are TGTGCCAGCTCACCCAGCGGGGGGGCATTTGAGCAGTTCTTC.

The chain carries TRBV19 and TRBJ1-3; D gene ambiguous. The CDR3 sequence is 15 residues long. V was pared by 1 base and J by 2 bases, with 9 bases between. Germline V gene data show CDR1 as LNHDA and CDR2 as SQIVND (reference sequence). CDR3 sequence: CASSIGGATGNTIYF. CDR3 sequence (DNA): TGTGCCAGTAGTATAGGAGGTGCTACTGGAAACACCATATATTTT.

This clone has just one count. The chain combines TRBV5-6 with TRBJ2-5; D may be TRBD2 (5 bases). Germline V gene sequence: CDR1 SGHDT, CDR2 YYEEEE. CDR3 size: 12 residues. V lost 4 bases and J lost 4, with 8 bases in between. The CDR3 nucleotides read TGTGCCAGCAGCCCGGGGTTAGAGACCCAGTACTTC. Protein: CASSPGLETQYF.

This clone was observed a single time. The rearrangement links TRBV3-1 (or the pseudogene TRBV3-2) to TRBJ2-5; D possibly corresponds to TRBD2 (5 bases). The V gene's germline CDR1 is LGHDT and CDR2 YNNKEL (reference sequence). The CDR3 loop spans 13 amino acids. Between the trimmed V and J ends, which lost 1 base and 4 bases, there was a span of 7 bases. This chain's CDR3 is CASSQGLAETQYF. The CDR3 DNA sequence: TGTGCCAGCAGCCAAGGGCTAGCAGAGACCCAGTACTTC.

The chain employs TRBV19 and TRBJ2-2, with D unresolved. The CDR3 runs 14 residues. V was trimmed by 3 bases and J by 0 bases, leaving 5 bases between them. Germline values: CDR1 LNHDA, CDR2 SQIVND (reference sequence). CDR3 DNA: TGTGCCAGTAGTATGGCCGCGAACACCGGGGAGCTGTTTTTT. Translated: CASSMAANTGELFF.

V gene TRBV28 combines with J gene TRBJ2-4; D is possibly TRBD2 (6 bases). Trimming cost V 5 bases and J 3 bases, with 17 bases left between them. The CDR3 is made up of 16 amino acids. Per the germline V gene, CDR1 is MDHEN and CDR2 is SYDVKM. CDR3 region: CASSPLAGGGKNIQYF. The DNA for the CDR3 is TGTGCCAGCAGTCCACTGGCCGGGGGAGGCAAAAACATTCAGTACTTC.

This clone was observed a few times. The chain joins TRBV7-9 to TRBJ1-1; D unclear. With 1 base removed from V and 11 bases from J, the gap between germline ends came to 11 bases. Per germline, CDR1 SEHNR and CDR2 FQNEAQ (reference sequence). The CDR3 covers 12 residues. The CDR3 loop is CASSLEWGDAFF. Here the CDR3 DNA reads TGTGCCAGCAGCTTAGAGTGGGGAGACGCTTTCTTT.

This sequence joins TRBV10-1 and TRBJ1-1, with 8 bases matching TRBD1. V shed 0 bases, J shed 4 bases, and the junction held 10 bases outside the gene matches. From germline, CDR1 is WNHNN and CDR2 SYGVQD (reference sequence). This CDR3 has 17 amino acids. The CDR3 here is CASSESGPGGIGTEAFF. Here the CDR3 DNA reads TGCGCCAGCAGTGAGTCTGGGCCAGGGGGCATTGGCACTGAAGCTTTCTTT.

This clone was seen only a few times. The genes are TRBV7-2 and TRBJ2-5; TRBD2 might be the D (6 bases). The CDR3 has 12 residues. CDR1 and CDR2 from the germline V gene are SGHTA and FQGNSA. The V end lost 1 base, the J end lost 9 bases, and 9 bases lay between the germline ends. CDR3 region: CASSLDRRAQYF. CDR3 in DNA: TGTGCCAGCAGCTTAGATCGGAGGGCCCAGTACTTC.

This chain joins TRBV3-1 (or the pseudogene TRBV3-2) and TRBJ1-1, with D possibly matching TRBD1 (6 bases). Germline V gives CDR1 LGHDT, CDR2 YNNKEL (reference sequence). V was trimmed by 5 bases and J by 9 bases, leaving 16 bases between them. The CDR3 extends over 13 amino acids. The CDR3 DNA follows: TGTGCCAGCAGCTACGGGACAAATGTGCAAGCTTTCTTT. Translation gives CASSYGTNVQAFF.

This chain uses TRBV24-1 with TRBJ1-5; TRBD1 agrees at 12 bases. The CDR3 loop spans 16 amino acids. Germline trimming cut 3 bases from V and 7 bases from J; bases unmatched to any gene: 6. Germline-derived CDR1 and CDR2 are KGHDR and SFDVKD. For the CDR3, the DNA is TGTGCCACCAGTGATCCGGGACAGGGGGCTGGGCAGCCCCAGCATTTT. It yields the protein CATSDPGQGAGQPQHF.

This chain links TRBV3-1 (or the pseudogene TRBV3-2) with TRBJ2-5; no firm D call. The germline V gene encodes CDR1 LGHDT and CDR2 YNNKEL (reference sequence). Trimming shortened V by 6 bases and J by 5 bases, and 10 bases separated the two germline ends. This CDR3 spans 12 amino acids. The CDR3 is CASSPTGETQYF. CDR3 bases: TGTGCCAGCAGTCCTACCGGGGAGACCCAGTACTTC.

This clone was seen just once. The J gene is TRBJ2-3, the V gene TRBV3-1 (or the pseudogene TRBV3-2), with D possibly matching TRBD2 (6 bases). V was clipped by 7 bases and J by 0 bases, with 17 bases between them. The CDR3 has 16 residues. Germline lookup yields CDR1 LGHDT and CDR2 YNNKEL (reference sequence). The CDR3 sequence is CASTSGGKLSTDTQYF. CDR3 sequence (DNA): TGTGCCAGCACTTCCGGCGGGAAACTCAGCACAGATACGCAGTATTTT.

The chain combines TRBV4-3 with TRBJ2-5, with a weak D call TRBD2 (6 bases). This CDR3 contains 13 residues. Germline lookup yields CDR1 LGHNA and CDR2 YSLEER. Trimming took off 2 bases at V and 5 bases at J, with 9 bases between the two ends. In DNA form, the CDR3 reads TGCGCCAGCAGCCAAAGGAGCGGGGAGACCCAGTACTTC. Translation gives CASSQRSGETQYF.

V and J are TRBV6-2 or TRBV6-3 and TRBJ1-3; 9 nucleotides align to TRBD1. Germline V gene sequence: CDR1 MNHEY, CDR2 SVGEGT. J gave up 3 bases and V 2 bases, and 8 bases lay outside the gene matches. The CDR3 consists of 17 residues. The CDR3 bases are TGTGCCAGCAGTTACACGCACCGGGACAGGGATGGAAACACCATATATTTT. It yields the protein CASSYTHRDRDGNTIYF.

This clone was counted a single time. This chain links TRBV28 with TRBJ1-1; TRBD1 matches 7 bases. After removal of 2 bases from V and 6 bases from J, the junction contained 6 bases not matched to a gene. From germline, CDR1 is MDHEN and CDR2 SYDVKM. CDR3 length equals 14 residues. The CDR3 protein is CASSLPGQTSEAFF. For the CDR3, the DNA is TGTGCCAGCAGTTTACCGGGACAGACCTCTGAAGCTTTCTTT.

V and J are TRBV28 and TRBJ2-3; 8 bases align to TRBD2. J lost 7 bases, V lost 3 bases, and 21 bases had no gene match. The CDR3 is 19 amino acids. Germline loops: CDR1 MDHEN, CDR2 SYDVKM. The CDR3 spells CASSFTYHSLRGLGYTQYF. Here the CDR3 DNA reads TGTGCCAGCAGTTTCACCTATCATTCGTTAAGGGGACTAGGGTATACGCAGTATTTT.

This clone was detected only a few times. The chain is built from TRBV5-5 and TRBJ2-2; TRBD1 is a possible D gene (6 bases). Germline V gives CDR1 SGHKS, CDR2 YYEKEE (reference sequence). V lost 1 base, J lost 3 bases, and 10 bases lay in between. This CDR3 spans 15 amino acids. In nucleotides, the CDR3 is TGTGCCAGCAGCTTGAATGCAGGGGACACCGGGGAGCTGTTTTTT. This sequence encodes CASSLNAGDTGELFF.

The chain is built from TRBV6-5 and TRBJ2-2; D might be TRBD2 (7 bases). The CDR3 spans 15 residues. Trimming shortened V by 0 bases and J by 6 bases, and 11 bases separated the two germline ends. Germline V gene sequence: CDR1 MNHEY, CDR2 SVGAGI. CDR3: CASSYSGGPAGELFF. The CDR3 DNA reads TGTGCCAGCAGTTACTCGGGGGGGCCGGCCGGGGAGCTGTTTTTT.

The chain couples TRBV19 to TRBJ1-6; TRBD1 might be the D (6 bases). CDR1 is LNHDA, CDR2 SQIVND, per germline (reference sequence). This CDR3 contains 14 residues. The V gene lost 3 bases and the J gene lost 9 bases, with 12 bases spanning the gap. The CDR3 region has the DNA TGTGCCAGTAGTATCGGCCAGGGGTTTTCACCCCTCCACTTT. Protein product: CASSIGQGFSPLHF.

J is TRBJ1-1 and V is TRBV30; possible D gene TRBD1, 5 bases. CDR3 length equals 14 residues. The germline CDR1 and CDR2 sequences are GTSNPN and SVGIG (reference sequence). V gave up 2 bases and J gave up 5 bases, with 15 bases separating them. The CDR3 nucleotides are TGTGCCTGGAGTCAGGCAGGGTACGGGACTGAAGCTTTCTTT. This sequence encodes CAWSQAGYGTEAFF.

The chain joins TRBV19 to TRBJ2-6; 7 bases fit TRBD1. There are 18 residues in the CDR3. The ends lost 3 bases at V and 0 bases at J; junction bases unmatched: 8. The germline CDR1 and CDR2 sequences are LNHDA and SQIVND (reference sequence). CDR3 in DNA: TGTGCCAGTAGTATTGTGGGGACAGCCGTCTCTGGGGCCAACGTCCTGACTTTC. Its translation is CASSIVGTAVSGANVLTF.

This CDR3 is CASRLLAGGYNEQFF. The DNA for the CDR3 is TGTGCCAGCAGGTTACTAGCGGGGGGTTACAATGAGCAGTTCTTC. The genes are TRBV2 and TRBJ2-1, with 12 bases that match TRBD2. Trimming at V came to 6 bases and at J to 4 bases, leaving 4 bases not matched to a gene. Germline CDR1 and CDR2: SNHLY and FYNNEI. The CDR3 loop spans 15 amino acids.

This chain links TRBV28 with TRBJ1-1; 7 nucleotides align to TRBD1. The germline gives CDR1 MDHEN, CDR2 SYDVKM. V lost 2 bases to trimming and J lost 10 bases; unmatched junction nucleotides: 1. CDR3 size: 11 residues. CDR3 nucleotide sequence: TGTGCCAGCAGTTTAAGGGGGCGAGCTTTCTTT. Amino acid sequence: CASSLRGRAFF.

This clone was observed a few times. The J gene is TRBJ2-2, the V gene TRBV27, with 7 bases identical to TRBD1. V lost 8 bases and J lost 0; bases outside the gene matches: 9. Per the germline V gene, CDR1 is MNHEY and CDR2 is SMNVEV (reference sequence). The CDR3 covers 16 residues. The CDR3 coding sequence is TGTGCCAGCCCTTTATTTACAGGGGCGAACACCGGGGAGCTGTTTTTT. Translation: CASPLFTGANTGELFF.